One and the same sample provided the 4 T cell receptor beta chains below, sequenced in a study of blood T cell repertoires in COVID-19. Data came from immunoSEQ multiplex PCR; TCRdb stores just in-frame clones and leaves some out. The data show 150,000 to 190,000 clones, roughly four fifths seen once. The sequencing input was PBMCs or T cells enriched from blood (not recorded which). These receptors all stem from a man aged 50-59 years who had recovered from COVID-19.

This clone was seen more than once but under ten times. The V gene is TRBV18, the J gene TRBJ1-2; 8 nucleotides align to TRBD1. J gave up 8 bases and V 5 bases, and 4 bases lay outside the gene matches. The CDR3 has 12 residues. Germline CDR1 is KGHSH and CDR2 is LQKENI. CDR3 nucleotide sequence: TGTGCCAGCTCAGGACAGGGCCGGGGCTACACCTTC. Amino acids: CASSGQGRGYTF.

Notes on this clone: Other DNA sequences from this sample encode an identical CDR3 as well. The genes are TRBV9 and TRBJ2-3; 10 bases are a match to TRBD2. Germline CDR1 and CDR2: SGDLS and YYNGEE. This CDR3 comprises 16 residues. The ends lost 0 bases at V and 4 bases at J; junction bases unmatched: 5. In DNA form, the CDR3 reads TGTGCCAGCAGCGTAGTACCTAGCGGGGGCGCAGATACGCAGTATTTT. Amino acids: CASSVVPSGGADTQYF.

The CDR3 nucleotides are TGTGCCAGCAGCGGAGGACTAGCGGGGGCGCCGGAGTATTTT. Amino acids: CASSGGLAGAPEYF. The chain links TRBV9 to TRBJ2-3; 13 positions match TRBD2. J gave up 13 bases and V 3 bases, and 8 bases lay outside the gene matches. CDR1 is SGDLS, CDR2 YYNGEE, per germline. The CDR3 is made up of 14 amino acids.

This chain joins TRBV5-1 and TRBJ1-6; TRBD1 aligns across 10 bases. CDR1 and CDR2 from the germline V gene are SGHRS and YFSETQ. This CDR3 has 16 amino acids. V shed 3 bases, J shed 8 bases, and the junction held 8 bases outside the gene matches. For the CDR3, the DNA is TGCGCCAGCAGCTCTACGACAGGGGGCCCTCATTCACCCCTCCACTTT. Amino acid sequence: CASSSTTGGPHSPLHF.